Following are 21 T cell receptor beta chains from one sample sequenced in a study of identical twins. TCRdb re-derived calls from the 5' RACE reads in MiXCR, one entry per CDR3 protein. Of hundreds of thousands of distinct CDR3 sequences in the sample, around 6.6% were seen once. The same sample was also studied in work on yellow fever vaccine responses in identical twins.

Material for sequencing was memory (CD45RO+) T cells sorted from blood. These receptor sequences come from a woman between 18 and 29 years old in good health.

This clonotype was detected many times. CDR3: CASSLGLVPHNEQFF. CDR3 DNA sequence: TGTGCCAGCAGTTTAGGGCTAGTACCCCACAATGAGCAGTTCTTC. The J gene is TRBJ2-1, the V gene TRBV12-3 or TRBV12-4; D is unresolved. V lost 1 base and J lost 5, with 12 bases in between. The CDR3 is 15 amino acids.

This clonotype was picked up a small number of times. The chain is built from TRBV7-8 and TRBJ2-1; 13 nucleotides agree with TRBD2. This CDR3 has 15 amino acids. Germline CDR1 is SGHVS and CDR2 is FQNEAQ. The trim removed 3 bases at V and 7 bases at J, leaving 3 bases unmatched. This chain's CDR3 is CASSFGTSGTNEQFF. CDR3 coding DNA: TGTGCCAGCAGCTTTGGGACTAGCGGGACTAATGAGCAGTTCTTC.

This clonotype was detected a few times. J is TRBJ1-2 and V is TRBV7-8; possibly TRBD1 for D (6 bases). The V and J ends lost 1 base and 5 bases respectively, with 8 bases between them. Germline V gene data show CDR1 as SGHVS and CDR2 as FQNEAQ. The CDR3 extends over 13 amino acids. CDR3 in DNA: TGTGCCAGCAGCTTAGAAAGGGGGTATGGCTACACCTTC. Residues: CASSLERGYGYTF.

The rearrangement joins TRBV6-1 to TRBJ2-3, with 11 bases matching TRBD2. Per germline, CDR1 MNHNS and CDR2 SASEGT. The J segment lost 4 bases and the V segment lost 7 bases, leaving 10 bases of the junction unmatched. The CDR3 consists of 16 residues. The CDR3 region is CASTYSSGGAADTQYF. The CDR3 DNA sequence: TGTGCCAGCACCTACAGTAGCGGGGGGGCCGCAGATACGCAGTATTTT.

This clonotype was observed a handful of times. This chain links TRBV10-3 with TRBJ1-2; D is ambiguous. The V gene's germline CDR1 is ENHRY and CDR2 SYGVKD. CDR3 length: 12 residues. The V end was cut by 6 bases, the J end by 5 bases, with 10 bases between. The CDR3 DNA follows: TGTGCCATCAGCGACGGAAGATATGGCTACACCTTC. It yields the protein CAISDGRYGYTF.

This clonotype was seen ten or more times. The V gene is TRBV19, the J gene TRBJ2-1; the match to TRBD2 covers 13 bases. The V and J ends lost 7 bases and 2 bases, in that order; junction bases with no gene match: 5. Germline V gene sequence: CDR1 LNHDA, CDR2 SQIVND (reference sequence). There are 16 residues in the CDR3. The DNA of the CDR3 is TGTGCCAGTACCCGACTAGCGGGAGGCGCCTACAATGAGCAGTTCTTC. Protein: CASTRLAGGAYNEQFF.

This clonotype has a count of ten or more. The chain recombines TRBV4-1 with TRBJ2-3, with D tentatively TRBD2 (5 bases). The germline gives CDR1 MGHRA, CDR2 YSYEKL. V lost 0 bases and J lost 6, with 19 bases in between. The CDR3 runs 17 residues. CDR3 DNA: TGCGCCAGCAGCCAAGAGGAGGCGGGCCCCAGCAGTGATACGCAGTATTTT. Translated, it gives CASSQEEAGPSSDTQYF.

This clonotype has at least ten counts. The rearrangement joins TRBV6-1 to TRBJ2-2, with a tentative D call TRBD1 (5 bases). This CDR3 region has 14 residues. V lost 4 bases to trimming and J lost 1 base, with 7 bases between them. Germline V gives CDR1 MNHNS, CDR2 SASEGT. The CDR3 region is CASSVQVNTGELFF. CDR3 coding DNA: TGTGCCAGCAGTGTACAGGTGAACACCGGGGAGCTGTTTTTT.

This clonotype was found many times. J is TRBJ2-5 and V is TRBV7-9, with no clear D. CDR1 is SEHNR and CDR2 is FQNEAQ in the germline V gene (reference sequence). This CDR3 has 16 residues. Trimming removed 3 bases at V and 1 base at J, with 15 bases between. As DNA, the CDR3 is TGTGCCAGCAGCTTTGGTAGGCGGACCCGCCAAGAGACCCAGTACTTC. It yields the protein CASSFGRRTRQETQYF.

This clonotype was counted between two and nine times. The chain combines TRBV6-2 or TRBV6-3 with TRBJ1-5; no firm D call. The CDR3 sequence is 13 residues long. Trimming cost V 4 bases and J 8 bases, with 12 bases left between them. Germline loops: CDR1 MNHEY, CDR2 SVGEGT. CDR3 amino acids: CASSLVKSEPQHF. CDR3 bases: TGTGCCAGCAGTTTAGTTAAGAGTGAGCCCCAGCATTTT.

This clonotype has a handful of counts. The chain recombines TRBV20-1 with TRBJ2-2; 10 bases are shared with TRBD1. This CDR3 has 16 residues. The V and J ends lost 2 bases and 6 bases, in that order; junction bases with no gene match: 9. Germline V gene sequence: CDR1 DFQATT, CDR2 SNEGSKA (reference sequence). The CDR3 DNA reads TGCAGTGCTAGACACCCGGGACAGGGGCTCGCCGGGGAGCTGTTTTTT. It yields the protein CSARHPGQGLAGELFF.

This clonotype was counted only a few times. CDR3 DNA: TGTGCCAGTAGTATAGCAAACGGGGCCACAGATACGCAGTATTTT. It encodes CASSIANGATDTQYF. The chain combines TRBV19 with TRBJ2-3; the D call may be TRBD1 or TRBD2 (5 bases each). The CDR3 has 15 amino acids. V was pared by 1 base and J by 2 bases, with 10 bases between. The germline gives CDR1 LNHDA, CDR2 SQIVND (reference sequence).

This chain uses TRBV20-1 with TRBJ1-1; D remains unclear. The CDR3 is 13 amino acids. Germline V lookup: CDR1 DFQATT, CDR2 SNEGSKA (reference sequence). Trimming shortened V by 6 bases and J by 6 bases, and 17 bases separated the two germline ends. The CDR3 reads CSADFGSISEAFF. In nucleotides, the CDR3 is TGCAGTGCCGACTTTGGGTCAATCTCTGAAGCTTTCTTT.

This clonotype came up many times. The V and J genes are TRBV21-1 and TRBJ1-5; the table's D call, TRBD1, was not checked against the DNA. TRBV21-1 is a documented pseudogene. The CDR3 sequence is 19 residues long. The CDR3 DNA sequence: TGTGCCAGCAGCCCCTGCAGGGGTAGTTTTCGTTATAGCAATCAGCCCCAGCATTTT. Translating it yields CASSPCRGSFRYSNQPQHF.

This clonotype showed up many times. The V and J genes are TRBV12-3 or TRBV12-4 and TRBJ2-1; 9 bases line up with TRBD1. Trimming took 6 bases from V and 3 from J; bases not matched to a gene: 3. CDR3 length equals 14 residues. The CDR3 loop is CASSLDRGYNEQFF. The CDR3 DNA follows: TGTGCCAGCAGCTTGGACAGGGGCTACAATGAGCAGTTCTTC.

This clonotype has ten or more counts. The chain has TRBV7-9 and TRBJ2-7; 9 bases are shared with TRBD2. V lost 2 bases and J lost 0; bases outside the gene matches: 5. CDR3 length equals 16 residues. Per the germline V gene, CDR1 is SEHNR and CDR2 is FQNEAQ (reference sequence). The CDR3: CASSLTLAGSSYEQYF. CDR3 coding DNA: TGTGCCAGCAGCTTAACTCTAGCGGGGAGCTCCTACGAGCAGTACTTC. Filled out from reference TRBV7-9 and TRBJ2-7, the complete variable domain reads DTGVSQNPRHKITKRGQNVTFRCDPISEHNRLYWYRQTLGQGPEFLTYFQNEAQLEKSRLLSDRFSAERPKGSFSTLEIQRTEQGDSAMYLCASSLTLAGSSYEQYFGPGTRLTVT.

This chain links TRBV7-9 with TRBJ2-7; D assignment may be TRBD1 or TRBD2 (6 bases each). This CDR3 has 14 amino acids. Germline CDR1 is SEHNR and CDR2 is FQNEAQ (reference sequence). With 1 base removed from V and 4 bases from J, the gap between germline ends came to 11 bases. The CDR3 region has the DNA TGTGCCAGCAGCTTAGGTCCGGGGGCGTACGAGCAGTACGTC. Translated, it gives CASSLGPGAYEQYV.

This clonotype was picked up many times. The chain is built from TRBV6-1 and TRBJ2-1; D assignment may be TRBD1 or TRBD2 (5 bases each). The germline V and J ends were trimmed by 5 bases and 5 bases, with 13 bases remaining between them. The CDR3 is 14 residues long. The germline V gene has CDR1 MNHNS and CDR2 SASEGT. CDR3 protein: CASSKQGPNNEQFF. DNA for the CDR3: TGTGCCAGCAGTAAGCAGGGACCCAACAATGAGCAGTTCTTC.

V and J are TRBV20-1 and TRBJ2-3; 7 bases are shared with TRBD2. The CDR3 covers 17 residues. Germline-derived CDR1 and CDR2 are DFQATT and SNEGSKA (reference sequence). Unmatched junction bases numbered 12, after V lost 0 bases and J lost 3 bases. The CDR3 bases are TGCAGTGCTAGAGATCGAAAAGTGGCGGGACTAACAGATACGCAGTATTTT. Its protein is CSARDRKVAGLTDTQYF.

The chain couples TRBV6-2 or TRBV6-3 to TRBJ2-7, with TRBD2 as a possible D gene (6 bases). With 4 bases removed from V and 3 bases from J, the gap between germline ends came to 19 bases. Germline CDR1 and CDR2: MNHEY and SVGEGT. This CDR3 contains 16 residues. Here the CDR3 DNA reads TGTGCCAGCAGTTTCACCCTAGCGACCCCTTTCTACGAGCAGTACTTC. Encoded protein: CASSFTLATPFYEQYF.

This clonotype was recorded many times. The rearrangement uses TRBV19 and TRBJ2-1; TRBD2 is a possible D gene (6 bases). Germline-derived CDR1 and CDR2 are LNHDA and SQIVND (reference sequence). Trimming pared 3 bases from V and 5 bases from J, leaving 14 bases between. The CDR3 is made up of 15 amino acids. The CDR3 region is CASSMGLRIDNEQFF. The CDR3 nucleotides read TGTGCCAGTAGTATGGGACTCCGGATTGACAATGAGCAGTTCTTC.